Listed below are T cell receptor beta chains from one sample, sequenced in a study of breast tumors, draining lymph nodes, adjacent tissues. TCRdb reprocessed the multiplex PCR reads with MiXCR, giving one entry per CDR3 protein. The sample includes tens of thousands of distinct CDR3 sequences, under 30% of them seen just once. Material for sequencing was breast tumor tissue. These receptors were collected from a female donor with breast cancer. Some clones in this sample may be carry-over from other donors' samples. Both conserved end residues are part of each CDR3. D genes are given only for firm matches. Some rows mark clone size as missing; the rest say once, few, many or name a class of expanded clone.

.,TRBJ2-2,TRBV28,TRBD2,TGTGCCAGCCGAGCGGGAAACACCGGGGAGCTGTTTTTT,CASRAGNTGELFF
many,TRBJ2-7,TRBV6-5,.,TGTGCCAGCAGTTACTCGAGCGGTAACGAGCAGTACTTC,CASSYSSGNEQYF
few,TRBJ2-5,TRBV19,TRBD2,TGTGCCAGTAGTATGACTAGCGGGGACCAAGAGACCCAGTACTTC,CASSMTSGDQETQYF
many,TRBJ2-7,TRBV20-1,TRBD2,TGCAGTGCTAGAGATCGAGGGACTAGCGGGAGCGAGCAGTACTTC,CSARDRGTSGSEQYF
few,TRBJ1-5,TRBV4-1,TRBD1,TGCGCCAGCAGCCAAGAAGGGGGCGTGTTGGCCAGCGAGGGTCAGCCCCAGCATTTT,CASSQEGGVLASEGQPQHF
.,TRBJ2-1,TRBV20-1,.,TGCAGTGCTAGGGACCAGACCTACGATGAGCAGTTCTTC,CSARDQTYDEQFF
.,TRBJ2-1,TRBV30,.,TGTGCCTGGAGGGGCTTCTCCTATTTTGGTGAGCAGTTCTTC,CAWRGFSYFGEQFF
many,TRBJ1-4,TRBV5-8,TRBD1,TGTGCCAGCAGCCCCGGACAGGGGTATGAAAAACTGTTTTTT,CASSPGQGYEKLFF
many,TRBJ2-5,TRBV4-1,.,TGCGCCAGCAGCCAAGATCAGAACCAAGAGACCCAGTACTTC,CASSQDQNQETQYF
many,TRBJ2-1,TRBV28,TRBD2,TGTGCCAGCAGTTTAGAAGAGGGACTAGCGCTCCACAATGAGCAGTTCTTC,CASSLEEGLALHNEQFF
few,TRBJ2-3,TRBV6-1,.,TGTGCCAGCAGTGTCCTGTTGGCACCAAGCACAGATACGCAGTATTTT,CASSVLLAPSTDTQYF
.,TRBJ1-1,TRBV7-3,.,TGTGCCAGCAGCTTAAACAGGGAAACTGAAGCTTTCTTT,CASSLNRETEAFF
many,TRBJ2-1,TRBV20-1,.,TGCAGTGCTCCCGACCCCCCCCCTGCGGGGAACAATGAGCAGTTCTTC,CSAPDPPPAGNNEQFF
few,TRBJ2-7,TRBV28,TRBD2,TGTGCCAGCAGTGGGGAGTTAGCGGGAGGGCCCTCCTACGAGCAGTACTTC,CASSGELAGGPSYEQYF
.,TRBJ2-2,TRBV3-1,.,TGTGCCAGCAGCCAAGGGGGAATCGTCACCGGGGAGCTGTTTTTT,CASSQGGIVTGELFF
many,TRBJ1-2,TRBV30,.,TGTGCCTGGAGAAGGACAGCGAACGTTCGTGGTGGCTACACCTTC,CAWRRTANVRGGYTF
.,TRBJ2-4,TRBV6-5,TRBD2,TGTGCCAGCGGACCTTATCTAGCGGGAGTTGCCAAAAACATTCAGTACTTC,CASGPYLAGVAKNIQYF
.,TRBJ2-7,TRBV10-3,TRBD1,TGTGCCATCAGTGAACGACAGGGGGCTCCAGAGCAGTACTTC,CAISERQGAPEQYF
many,TRBJ2-3,TRBV9,TRBD1,TGTGCCAGCAAGAGCGGACAGGGGGGTCCCACAGATACGCAGTATTTT,CASKSGQGGPTDTQYF
.,TRBJ2-4,TRBV2,.,TGTGCCAGCAGCCGGGAAACGGGGCAGGACATTCAGTACTTC,CASSRETGQDIQYF
many,TRBJ2-7,TRBV5-1,.,TGCGCCAGCAGCTTTGGTGTCAACTCCTACGAGCAGTACTTC,CASSFGVNSYEQYF
once,TRBJ1-6,TRBV6-1,TRBD1,TGTGCCAGCGGTGAAGGGGACAGAAATAATTCACTCCTCCACTTT,CASGEGDRNNSLLHF
many,TRBJ1-2,TRBV5-8,.,TGTGCCAGCAGCCGGCAGACGTTTAACTATGGCTACACCTTC,CASSRQTFNYGYTF
.,TRBJ2-1,TRBV20-1,.,TGCAGTGCGCCGGGACAACTTTACAATGAGCAGTTCTTC,CSAPGQLYNEQFF
many,TRBJ2-6,TRBV19,.,TGTGCCAGTGGGAGCTCTGGGGCCAACGTCCTGACTTTC,CASGSSGANVLTF
many,TRBJ1-2,TRBV7-2,.,TGTGCCAGCAGCCCGAGGGTCGGCTACACCTTC,CASSPRVGYTF
.,TRBJ2-6,TRBV7-9,TRBD1,TGTGCCAGCAGCTTCGGACAGGGTAGTAAGTCTGGGGCCAACGTCCTGACTTTC,CASSFGQGSKSGANVLTF
.,TRBJ1-4,TRBV28,.,TGTGCCAGCAGTACAGGGAAGACGGCAACTAATGAAAAACTGTTTTTT,CASSTGKTATNEKLFF
many,TRBJ2-7,TRBV5-6,.,TGTGCCAGCAGCCGCCGCGGCGACGCGGAGGATCGGGACGAGCAGTACTTC,CASSRRGDAEDRDEQYF
many,TRBJ2-7,TRBV25-1,.,TGTGCCAGCAGTGACCCCGGACAGAACTACGAGCAGTACTTC,CASSDPGQNYEQYF
many,TRBJ2-5,TRBV20-1,.,TGCAGTGCGCCACTAGGGAGGGAGACCCAGTACTTC,CSAPLGRETQYF
.,TRBJ2-4,TRBV28,.,TGTGCCAGCAGTCCGGTGACCAAAAACATTCAGTACTTC,CASSPVTKNIQYF
many,TRBJ2-5,TRBV18,.,TGTGCCAGCTCACGGGGTCGAGAGGAGACCCAGTACTTC,CASSRGREETQYF
many,TRBJ2-2,TRBV12-3/TRBV12-4,TRBD2,TGTGCCAGCAGAGAGGGACTAGCGGGCTTTAACACCGGGGAGCTGTTTTTT,CASREGLAGFNTGELFF
.,TRBJ2-7,TRBV20-1,.,TGCAGTGCCCTTATAATTACCGGGGTCCGGCAGTACTTC,CSALIITGVRQYF
.,TRBJ2-3,TRBV5-5,TRBD2,TGTACCAGCAGCCCAGCTGGGGGGGGGACAGATACGCAGTATTTT,CTSSPAGGGTDTQYF
many,TRBJ2-7,TRBV5-1,.,TGCGCCAGCTCTTCGGGACAATCCTACGAGCAGTACTTC,CASSSGQSYEQYF
many,TRBJ1-5,TRBV6-1,.,TGTGCCAGCAGTGAACCCCGTAAGGAGGAGCCCCAGCATTTT,CASSEPRKEEPQHF
.,TRBJ2-1,TRBV20-1,.,TGCAGTGCTAGATCCTGGACTGGCCTCAATGAGCAGTTCTTC,CSARSWTGLNEQFF
many,TRBJ2-1,TRBV5-1,TRBD2,TGCGCCAGCAGCTTGGCCGGGAGGGCCTCGAATGAGCAGTTCTTC,CASSLAGRASNEQFF
once,TRBJ1-5,TRBV9,.,TGTACCAACAGCGTAGGGGCCGATAGCAATCAGCCCCAGCATTTT,CTNSVGADSNQPQHF
once,TRBJ2-4,TRBV28,.,TGTGCCAGCCAACCTCCTGACAGGGAGGGAAACATTCAGTACTTC,CASQPPDREGNIQYF
many,TRBJ2-2,TRBV19,TRBD1,TGTGCCAGTAGTGACCGGGACAGGGGGCGTTTCACCGGGGAGCTGTTTTTT,CASSDRDRGRFTGELFF
.,TRBJ1-6,TRBV30,.,TGTGCCTGGAGTGTACGGGGAATCGGGGGGCGCTTTACTAATTCGGCCCTCCACTTT,CAWSVRGIGGRFTNSALHF
many,TRBJ2-1,TRBV6-5,TRBD2,TGTGCCACCAGACTAGCGGGGGACAATGAGCAGTTCTTC,CATRLAGDNEQFF
.,TRBJ2-1,TRBV6-6,.,TGTGCCAGCAGTTACGCGGGCAATGAGCAGTTCTTC,CASSYAGNEQFF
many,TRBJ1-2,TRBV6-6,.,TGTGCCAGCAGTATACAGGGAGGGGGCTACACCTTC,CASSIQGGGYTF
many,TRBJ2-1,TRBV7-8,.,TGTGCCAGCAGCTTAGCCGGGGGATTGAATGAGCAGTTCTTC,CASSLAGGLNEQFF
.,TRBJ1-1,TRBV3-1,.,TGTGCCAGCAGCCAACCGGGACATGTCCACACTGAAGCTTTCTTT,CASSQPGHVHTEAFF
.,TRBJ1-1,TRBV27,.,TGTGCCAGCTATGTGTACCCGAACACTGAAGCTTTCTTT,CASYVYPNTEAFF
few,TRBJ2-1,TRBV20-1,.,TGCAGTGCTGAAACTACAGGTAGCTCCTACAATGAGCAGTTCTTC,CSAETTGSSYNEQFF
many,TRBJ1-6,TRBV5-1,.,TGCGCCAGCAGCTTTATTCAGGGAGGTTCACCCCTCCACTTT,CASSFIQGGSPLHF